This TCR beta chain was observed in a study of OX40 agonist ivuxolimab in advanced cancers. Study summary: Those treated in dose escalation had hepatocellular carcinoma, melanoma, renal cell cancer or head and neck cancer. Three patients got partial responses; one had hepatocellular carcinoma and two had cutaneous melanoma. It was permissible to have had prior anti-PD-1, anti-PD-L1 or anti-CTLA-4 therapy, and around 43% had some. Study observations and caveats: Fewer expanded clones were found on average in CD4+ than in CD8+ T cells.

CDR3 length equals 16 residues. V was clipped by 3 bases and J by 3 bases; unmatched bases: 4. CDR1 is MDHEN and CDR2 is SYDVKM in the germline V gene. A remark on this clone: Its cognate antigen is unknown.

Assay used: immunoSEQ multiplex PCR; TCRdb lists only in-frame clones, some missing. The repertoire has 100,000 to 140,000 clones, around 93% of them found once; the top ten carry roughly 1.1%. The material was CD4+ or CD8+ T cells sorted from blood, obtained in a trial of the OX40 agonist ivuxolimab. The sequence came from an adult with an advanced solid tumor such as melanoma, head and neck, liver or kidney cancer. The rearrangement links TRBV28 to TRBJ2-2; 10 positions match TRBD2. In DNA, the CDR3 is TGTGCCAGCAGTTTGCTAGCGGGAGAGGACACCGGGGAGCTGTTTTTT. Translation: CASSLLAGEDTGELFF.